The 9 T cell receptor beta chains presented below share a single source sample, sequenced in a study of T-cell memory formation after mild COVID-19. One entry per CDR3 protein, called by TCRdb with MiXCR from the 5' RACE reads. Of around 62,000 distinct CDR3 sequences listed, about a quarter are singletons. Sequences were obtained from PBMCs or a T cell subset sorted from them (not recorded which). Every receptor here comes from a man younger than 30 who had mild COVID-19 (a few samples of this study predate the infection). Cell type and time point are not known.

This sequence joins TRBV7-3 and TRBJ2-2; tentative D call: TRBD1 (5 bases). The CDR3 length is 15 residues. V lost 5 bases and J 4 bases, leaving 14 bases between the germline ends. Germline CDR1 and CDR2: SGHTA and FQGTGA. The CDR3 bases are TGTGCCAGCAGCGAGACCCATAGGGGCACCGGGGAGCTGTTTTTT. Translated, it gives CASSETHRGTGELFF.

J is TRBJ2-7 and V is TRBV7-2, with 9 bases fitting TRBD2. Germline CDR1 reads SGHTA; CDR2 reads FQGNSA. With 4 bases clipped from V and 2 bases from J, the junction kept 6 bases outside the gene matches. This CDR3 region has 15 residues. CDR3 sequence reads: CASSYSGGQTYEQYF. CDR3 coding DNA: TGTGCCAGCAGCTATAGCGGGGGTCAAACCTACGAGCAGTACTTC. Full variable domain (remainder filled in from reference TRBV7-2 and TRBJ2-7): GAGVSQSPSNKVTEKGKDVELRCDPISGHTALYWYRQSLGQGLEFLIYFQGNSAPDKSGLPSDRFSAERTGGSVSTLTIQRTQQEDSAVYLCASSYSGGQTYEQYFGPGTRLTVT.

This clonotype has more than one count but fewer than ten. The rearrangement uses TRBV4-1 and TRBJ2-7; no firm D call. Per germline, CDR1 MGHRA and CDR2 YSYEKL. Trimming removed 0 bases at V and 2 bases at J, with 2 bases between. The CDR3 contains 12 residues. The CDR3 region has the DNA TGCGCCAGCAGCCAAGACGCCTACGAGCAGTACGTC. It codes for CASSQDAYEQYV.

A word on this clonotype: It is unclear where the CDR3 begins or ends on the DNA, so no DNA is shown, and the CDR3 is as TCRdb lists it. The chain employs TRBV5-4 and TRBJ2-1. 14 amino acids form the CDR3, both terminal residues included. Germline CDR1 and CDR2: SGHNT and YYREEE (reference sequence). This chain's CDR3 is CASSFGPGDNEQFF.

This clonotype appeared a few times. V gene TRBV12-3 or TRBV12-4 combines with J gene TRBJ1-6; D call uncertain. The CDR3 covers 14 residues. Between the trimmed V and J ends, which lost 3 bases and 5 bases, there was a span of 8 bases. The CDR3 sequence: CASSLEADNSPLHF. Written as DNA, the CDR3 is TGTGCCAGCAGTTTGGAGGCCGATAATTCACCCCTCCACTTT.

This chain joins TRBV21-1 and TRBJ2-7; the DNA was not compared with TRBD2, the D call given in the table. TRBV21-1 counts as a pseudogene. This CDR3 has 13 amino acids. In nucleotides, the CDR3 is TGTGCCAGCAGCAAAGGGCTAGCGGGGGGAGAGTACGTC. Encoded protein: CASSKGLAGGEYV.

The table lists this clonotype with a few counts. The V and J genes are TRBV13 and TRBJ2-6; no firm D call. The CDR3 is 13 amino acids. Between the trimmed V and J ends, which lost 7 bases and 2 bases, there was a span of 6 bases. Germline CDR1 is PRHDT and CDR2 is FYEKMQ (reference sequence). The CDR3 nucleotides are TGTGCCAGCAATCCGCCTGGGGCCAACGTCCTGACTTTC. Its protein is CASNPPGANVLTF. Full variable domain (rest looked up from reference TRBV13 and TRBJ2-6): AAGVIQSPRHLIKEKRETATLKCYPIPRHDTVYWYQQGPGQDPQFLISFYEKMQSDKGSIPDRFSAQQFSDYHSELNMSSLELGDSALYFCASNPPGANVLTFGAGSRLTVL.

In its sample, this clonotype was seen once. The gene calls are TRBV11-2 and TRBJ2-1; TRBD1 might be the D (6 bases). V lost 4 bases, J lost 3 bases, and 19 bases lay in between. The germline V gene has CDR1 SGHAT and CDR2 FQNNGV. The CDR3 extends over 17 amino acids. Here the CDR3 DNA reads TGTGCCAGCAGCTCACGGACCGGCAGGGGAGACTACAATGAGCAGTTCTTC. Protein sequence: CASSSRTGRGDYNEQFF. Based on the CDR3 plus reference TRBV11-2 and TRBJ2-1, the full variable domain is EAGVAQSPRYKIIEKRQSVAFWCNPISGHATLYWYQQILGQGPKLLIQFQNNGVVDDSQLPKDRFSAERLKGVDSTLKIQPAKLEDSAVYLCASSSRTGRGDYNEQFFGPGTRLTVL.

The chain employs TRBV7-9 and TRBJ2-3; unclear D gene. Germline V gene data show CDR1 as SEHNR and CDR2 as FQNEAQ (reference sequence). V lost 5 bases to trimming and J lost 5 bases, with 8 bases between them. The CDR3 loop spans 12 amino acids. CDR3 bases: TGTGCCAGCAGCCCTGTGGGAGATACGCAGTATTTT. As protein: CASSPVGDTQYF.